This T cell receptor beta chain stems from a study of spatial heterogeneity in lung cancer. The time point: sample taken at primary tumor resection. This clonotype is termed medium-sized (0.01 to 0.1%). Its matching antigen is unknown. Being off target in a library aimed at alpha chains, this beta chain has a size of little meaning. Study results and caveats: Mutation tallies in tumors tracked expanded intratumoral alpha and beta TCR counts.

TCRdb re-derived calls from the 5' RACE reads in MiXCR, one entry per CDR3 protein. The sample includes roughly 7,700 distinct CDR3 sequences, under 15% of them seen just once. Germline V CDR1 and CDR2: MDHEN, SYDVKM. This CDR3 is 14 amino acids long. V was pared by 7 bases and J by 2 bases, with 13 bases between. The chain combines TRBV28 with TRBJ2-3; TRBD2 is a possible D gene (5 bases). The sequence came from a male donor with early-stage non-small cell lung cancer. The sequenced sample was lung tumor tissue, obtained at surgery. The CDR3 coding sequence is TGTGCCAGCAAAGGCGGGCTATACACAGATACGCAGTATTTT. Protein sequence: CASKGGLYTDTQYF.